This note documents a single T cell receptor (beta chain) sequence. The sample belongs to a study of T cells expressing NK-cell markers. Study information: The TCR beta repertoires were obtained from sorted CD3+CD56+NKG2C+, CD3+CD56+NKG2C- and CD3+CD56-NKG2C+ T cells.

Making the TCR beta cDNA relied on 5'RACE template switching with UMIs. Following a re-call of the 5' RACE reads, TCRdb has one entry per CDR3 protein and lacks DNA. The table counts some 410,000 distinct CDR3 sequences; 6% to 9.5% lies in the top ten. The clonotype comes from a woman aged 18 to 75 in good health. The sequencing input was blood T cells: a sorted CD56 or NKG2C T cell subset, CD4+ or CD8+ T cells, or bulk PBMC T cells (not recorded which).

The CDR3: CASSLASGGHQETQYF. The gene calls are TRBV7-2 and TRBJ2-5; the TRBD2 assignment by TCRdb is unverifiable without DNA. The CDR3 runs to 16 residues. Looked up from germline, CDR1 is SGHTA and CDR2 is FQGNSA.